The source of this T cell receptor (beta chain) is a study of blood T cell repertoires in COVID-19. Study summary: Whether acute or convalescent, the COVID-19 samples came from the United States, Italy and Spain. T cells, B-cell-depleted T cells, or PBMCs supplied cDNA or gDNA.

Authors' data handling: Using reference gene primer amplification, nucleated cell counts were estimated. Sequencing was performed with immunoSEQ multiplex PCR; in TCRdb, only in-frame clones are kept and a portion is missing. That table supplies the V and J calls and clone size; D and trimming were determined from the DNA. This table holds about 210,000 clones, 82% found once. The V and J ends lost 4 bases and 7 bases, in that order; junction bases with no gene match: 15. This CDR3 spans 17 amino acids. Per germline, CDR1 WNHNN and CDR2 SYGVQD (reference sequence). This TCR was sampled from a woman aged 35 to 49 with acute or convalescent COVID-19. The rearrangement links TRBV10-1 to TRBJ2-1; TRBD2 aligns across 8 bases. The sequenced sample was peripheral blood. The CDR3: CASSGWLAGGRRNEQFF. The CDR3 DNA reads TGCGCCAGCAGTGGATGGCTGGCGGGGGGCCGGAGGAATGAGCAGTTCTTC.